The 4 T cell receptor beta chains in this list originate from one sample, sequenced in a study of T cells in Graves' hyperthyroidism and ophthalmopathy (dated by TCRdb to about 2019). Library creation used multiplex PCR. The run used an Illumina HiSeq 2000. The TCR beta CDR3 regions were amplified from RNA transcripts. The first round of RT-PCR for the TCR CDR3 was performed with the HTBI primer set and the Qiagen OneStep RT-PCR kit. The public reads were reanalyzed by TCRdb: fastp trimming at Q25, MiXCR alignment, in-frame beta chains only. Each entry is one CDR3 protein sequence, shown with its most common DNA and genes. In all, the sample holds 700,000 to 850,000 distinct CDR3 sequences, and roughly a third of those were seen once. The leading ten clones occupy around 31% of the sample. Input material: blood. The receptors stem from a woman between 40 and 55 years old with Graves' hyperthyroidism.

To note about this clonotype: A single base separates this from a much larger clone, so it may be a read error. Because the CDR3 is missing its conserved closing phenylalanine or tryptophan, this is likely a read error. The chain recombines TRBV12-3 or TRBV12-4 with TRBJ1-3; maybe TRBD1 (6 bases). The CDR3 is 15 amino acids. The V end lost 6 bases, the J end lost 4 bases, and 16 bases lay between the germline ends. The CDR3 DNA follows: TGTGCCAGCAGCAACAGGGTGTCAGCGGGAAACACCATATATCTT. Its protein product is CASSNRVSAGNTIYL.

Note on this clonotype: A junction end diverges from the germline sequence, so it may reflect a read error. The J gene is TRBJ2-5, the V gene TRBV7-9; maybe TRBD2 (5 bases). This CDR3 contains 18 residues. Germline assignment: CDR1 SEHNR and CDR2 FQNEAQ (reference sequence). The CDR3 coding sequence is TGTGCCAGCAGCTTCCCCCTTGACTACAACAACGCGAGGGAGACCCAGTGCTTC. Its protein product is CASSFPLDYNNARETQCF.

This clonotype has ten or more counts. The chain has TRBV12-3 or TRBV12-4 and TRBJ1-2; D might be TRBD1 (5 bases). CDR3 size: 11 residues. V shed 5 bases and J shed 7 bases, with 8 bases lying between them. The CDR3 DNA reads TGTGCCAGCAGTATAAGGGGTGGCTACACCTTC. This translates into CASSIRGGYTF.

This clonotype was counted only a few times. CDR3 in amino acids: CSARDIGQAYYEQYF. The DNA of the CDR3 is TGCAGTGCTAGAGATATAGGTCAGGCCTACTACGAGCAGTACTTC. The V call is TRBV20-1, the J call TRBJ2-7, with unresolved D. This CDR3 spans 15 amino acids. Between the trimmed V and J ends, which lost 0 bases and 3 bases, there was a span of 15 bases. In germline, CDR1 is DFQATT, CDR2 SNEGSKA (reference sequence).